This TCR beta chain was captured by sequencing in a study of blood T cell repertoires in COVID-19. Germline V gives CDR1 SGHTA, CDR2 FQGNSA. Trimming took 7 bases from V and 2 from J, leaving 15 bases between them. The CDR3 sequence is 15 residues long. This clone is a singleton in its sample. The method was immunoSEQ multiplex PCR; TCRdb's version includes in-frame clones alone and lacks a portion of them. The table records about 160,000 clones, around four fifths of them present only once. Sequencing input: PBMCs or T cells enriched from blood (not recorded which). This receptor was taken from a man between 50 and 59 years old who had recovered from COVID-19. This chain connects TRBV7-2 to TRBJ1-3; D gene ambiguous. This chain's CDR3 is CASTFYKTPGNTIYF. CDR3 nucleotides: TGTGCCAGCACCTTTTACAAAACACCTGGAAACACCATATATTTT.